This TCR beta chain was observed in a study of cytomegalovirus exposure and HLA in healthy donors. Findings and caveats of the study: Rare TCR sequences predominated, though certain public TCRs were found in many donors.

60 Vbeta and 13 Jbeta primers were used in PCR. Per the original data handling: Roughly 12 million of some 80 million unique TCR beta chains were shared, per a later count. Method: immunoSEQ multiplex PCR; TCRdb's copy keeps in-frame clones and lacks some. The V and J calls and clone size are taken from that table; D and trimming were inferred from the DNA. The table records about 140,000 clones, around three quarters of them present only once. This clone was counted a few times. Its specificity is unknown. The CDR3 covers 16 residues. In germline, CDR1 is SNHLY, CDR2 FYNNEI. V lost 6 bases, J lost 7 bases, and 9 bases stayed unmatched.

The TCR originated in a man aged 40-49 years in good health and CMV-seronegative. The sequenced sample was PBMCs. The gene calls are TRBV2 and TRBJ2-7; 16 bases map to TRBD2. The CDR3 DNA reads as TGTGCCAGCAGGGGACTAGCGGGAGGGGCCAATGGGGAGCAGTACTTC. This translates into CASRGLAGGANGEQYF.